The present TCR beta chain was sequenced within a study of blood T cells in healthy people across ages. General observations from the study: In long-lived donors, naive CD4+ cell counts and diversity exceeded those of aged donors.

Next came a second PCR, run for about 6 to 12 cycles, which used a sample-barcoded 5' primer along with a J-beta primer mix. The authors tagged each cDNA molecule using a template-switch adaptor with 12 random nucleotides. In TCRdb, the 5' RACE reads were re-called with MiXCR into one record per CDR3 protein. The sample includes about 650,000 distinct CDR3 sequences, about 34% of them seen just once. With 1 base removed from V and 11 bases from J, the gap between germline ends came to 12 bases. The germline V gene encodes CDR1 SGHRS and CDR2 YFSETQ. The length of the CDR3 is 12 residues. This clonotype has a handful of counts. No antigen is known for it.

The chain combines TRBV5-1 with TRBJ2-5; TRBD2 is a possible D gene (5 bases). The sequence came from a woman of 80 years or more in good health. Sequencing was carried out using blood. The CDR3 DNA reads TGCGCCAGCAGCTTGTTGAGGGTTGAGCAGTACTTC. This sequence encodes CASSLLRVEQYF.